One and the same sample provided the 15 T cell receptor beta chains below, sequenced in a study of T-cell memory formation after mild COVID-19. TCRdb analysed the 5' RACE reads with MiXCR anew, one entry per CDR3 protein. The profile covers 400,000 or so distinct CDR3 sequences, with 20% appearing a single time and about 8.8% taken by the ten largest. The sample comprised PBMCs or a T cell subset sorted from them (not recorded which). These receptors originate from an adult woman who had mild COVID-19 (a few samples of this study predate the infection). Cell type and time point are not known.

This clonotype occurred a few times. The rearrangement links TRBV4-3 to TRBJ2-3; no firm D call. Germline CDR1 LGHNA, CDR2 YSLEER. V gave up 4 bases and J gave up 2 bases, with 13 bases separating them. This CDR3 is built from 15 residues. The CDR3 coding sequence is TGCGCCAGCAGCCCCCGGTGGGCGGACACAGATACGCAGTATTTT. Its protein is CASSPRWADTDTQYF.

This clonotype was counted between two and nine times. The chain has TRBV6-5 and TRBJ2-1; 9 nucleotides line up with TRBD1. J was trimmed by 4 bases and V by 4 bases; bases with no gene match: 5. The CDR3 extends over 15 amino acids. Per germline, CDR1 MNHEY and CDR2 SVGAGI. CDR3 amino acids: CASSLTGGDYNEQFF. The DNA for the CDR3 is TGTGCCAGCAGTTTGACAGGGGGGGATTACAATGAGCAGTTCTTC.

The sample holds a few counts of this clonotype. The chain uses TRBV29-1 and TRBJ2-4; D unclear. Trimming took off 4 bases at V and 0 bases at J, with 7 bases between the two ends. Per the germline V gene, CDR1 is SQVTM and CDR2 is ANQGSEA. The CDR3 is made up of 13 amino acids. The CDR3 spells CSVGHLAKNIQYF. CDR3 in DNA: TGCAGCGTTGGACATTTAGCCAAAAACATTCAGTACTTC.

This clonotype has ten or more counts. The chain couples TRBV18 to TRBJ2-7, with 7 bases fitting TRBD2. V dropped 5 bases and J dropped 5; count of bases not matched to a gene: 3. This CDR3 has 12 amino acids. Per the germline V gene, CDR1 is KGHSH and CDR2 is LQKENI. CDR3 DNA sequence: TGTGCCAGCTCAGGAGGGAGGGACGAGCAGTACTTC. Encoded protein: CASSGGRDEQYF.

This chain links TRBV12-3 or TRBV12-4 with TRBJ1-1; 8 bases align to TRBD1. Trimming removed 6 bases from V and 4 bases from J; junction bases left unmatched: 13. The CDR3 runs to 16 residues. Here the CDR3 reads CASSLGTGGGVTEAFF. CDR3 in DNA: TGTGCCAGCAGCCTAGGGACAGGTGGAGGAGTCACTGAAGCTTTCTTT.

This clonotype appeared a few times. CDR3 amino acids: CASSFPSGGANNEQFF. CDR3 sequence (DNA): TGTGCCAGCAGCTTCCCGAGCGGGGGGGCGAACAATGAGCAGTTCTTC. V is TRBV5-6 and J is TRBJ2-1; 10 bases are shared with TRBD2. This CDR3 comprises 16 residues. Per the germline V gene, CDR1 is SGHDT and CDR2 is YYEEEE. V dropped 2 bases and J dropped 5; count of bases not matched to a gene: 7.

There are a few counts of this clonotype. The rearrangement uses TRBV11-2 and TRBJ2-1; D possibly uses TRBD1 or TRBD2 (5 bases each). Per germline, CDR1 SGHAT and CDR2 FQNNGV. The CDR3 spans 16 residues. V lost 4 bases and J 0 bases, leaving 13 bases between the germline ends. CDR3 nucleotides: TGTGCCAGCAGCTCAGCGGACATCAGCTCCTACAATGAGCAGTTCTTC. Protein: CASSSADISSYNEQFF.

CDR3 sequence: CASSQGYGTLTYEQYF. The CDR3, as DNA: TGTGCCAGCAGCCAAGGTTACGGGACACTCACCTACGAGCAGTACTTC. This chain joins TRBV3-1 and TRBJ2-7; D may be TRBD1 (6 bases). The CDR3 covers 16 residues. Germline V gives CDR1 LGHDT, CDR2 YNNKEL (reference sequence). Trimming took off 1 base at V and 2 bases at J, with 15 bases between the two ends.

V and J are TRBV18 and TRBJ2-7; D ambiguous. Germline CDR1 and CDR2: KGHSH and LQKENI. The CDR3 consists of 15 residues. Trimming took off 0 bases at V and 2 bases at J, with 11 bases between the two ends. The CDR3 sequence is CASSPPGGRAYEQYF. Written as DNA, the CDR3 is TGTGCCAGCTCACCACCGGGTGGCAGAGCCTACGAGCAGTACTTC.

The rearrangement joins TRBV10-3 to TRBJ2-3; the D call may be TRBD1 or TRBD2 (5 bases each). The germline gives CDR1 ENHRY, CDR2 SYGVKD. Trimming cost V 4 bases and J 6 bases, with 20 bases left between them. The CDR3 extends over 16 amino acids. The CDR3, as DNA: TGTGCCATCAGTGGGATCGGACTTAAGAGGGGTGATACGCAGTATTTT. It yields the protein CAISGIGLKRGDTQYF.

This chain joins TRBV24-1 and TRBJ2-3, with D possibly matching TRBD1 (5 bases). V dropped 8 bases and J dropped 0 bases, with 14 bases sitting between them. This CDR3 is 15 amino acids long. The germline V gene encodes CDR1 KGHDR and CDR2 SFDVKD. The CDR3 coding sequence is TGTGCCACCACTCCACCGACAGAAAGCACAGATACGCAGTATTTT. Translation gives CATTPPTESTDTQYF.

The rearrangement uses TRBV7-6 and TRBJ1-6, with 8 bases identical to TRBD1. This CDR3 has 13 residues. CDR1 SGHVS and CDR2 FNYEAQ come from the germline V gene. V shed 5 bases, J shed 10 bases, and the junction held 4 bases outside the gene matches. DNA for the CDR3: TGTGCCAGCAGCCCTCGACAGGGGTCACCCCTCCACTTT. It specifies CASSPRQGSPLHF.

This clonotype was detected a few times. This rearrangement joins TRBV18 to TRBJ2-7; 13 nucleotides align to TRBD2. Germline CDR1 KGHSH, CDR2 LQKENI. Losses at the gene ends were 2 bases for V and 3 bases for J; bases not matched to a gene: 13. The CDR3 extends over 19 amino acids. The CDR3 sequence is CASSPFRPGTSGTRYEQYF. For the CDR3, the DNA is TGTGCCAGCTCACCATTTCGTCCTGGGACTAGCGGGACCCGCTACGAGCAGTACTTC.

CDR3 nucleotide sequence: TGCAGCGTTGAACAGCCACTGCATGATACGCAGTATTTT. Translating gives CSVEQPLHDTQYF. The chain uses TRBV29-1 and TRBJ2-3; no definite D call. This CDR3 has 13 amino acids. Trimming stripped 2 bases from V and 6 bases from J, with 12 bases between. The germline CDR1 and CDR2 sequences are SQVTM and ANQGSEA.

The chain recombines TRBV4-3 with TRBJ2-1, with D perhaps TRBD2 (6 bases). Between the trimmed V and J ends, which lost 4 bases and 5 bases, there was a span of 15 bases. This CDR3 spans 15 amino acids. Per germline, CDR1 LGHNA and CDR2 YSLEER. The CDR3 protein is CASSPRLGVNNEQFF. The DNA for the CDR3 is TGCGCCAGCAGCCCGAGACTAGGCGTTAACAATGAGCAGTTCTTC.